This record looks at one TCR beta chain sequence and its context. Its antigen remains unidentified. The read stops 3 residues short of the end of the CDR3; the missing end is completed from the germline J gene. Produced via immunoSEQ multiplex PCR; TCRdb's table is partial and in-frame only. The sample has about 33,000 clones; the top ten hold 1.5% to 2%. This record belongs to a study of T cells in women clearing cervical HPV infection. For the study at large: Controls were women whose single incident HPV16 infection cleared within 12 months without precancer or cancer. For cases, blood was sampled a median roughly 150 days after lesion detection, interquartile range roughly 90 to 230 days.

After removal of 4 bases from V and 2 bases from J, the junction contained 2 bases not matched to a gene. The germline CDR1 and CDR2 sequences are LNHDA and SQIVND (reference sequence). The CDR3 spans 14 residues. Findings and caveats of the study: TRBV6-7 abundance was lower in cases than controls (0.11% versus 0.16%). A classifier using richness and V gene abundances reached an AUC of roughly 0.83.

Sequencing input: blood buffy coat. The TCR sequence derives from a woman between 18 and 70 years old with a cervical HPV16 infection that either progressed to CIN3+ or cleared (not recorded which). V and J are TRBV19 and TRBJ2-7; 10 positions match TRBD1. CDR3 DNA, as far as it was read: TGTGCCAGTAGTAGGACAGGGGGAACCTACGAG. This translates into CASSRTGGTYE. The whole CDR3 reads CASSRTGGTYEQYF.